These 13 T cell receptor beta chains were all obtained from the same sample, sequenced in a study of graft-versus-host responses after intestinal transplantation. Repertoires were generated with immunoSEQ multiplex PCR, while TCRdb's copy carries only in-frame clones and drops some. In the table there are about 100,000 clones, more than 85% of which are singletons. The antigens for these receptors are not known. Material: unstimulated CD4+ T cells sorted from spleen or lymph node cells, obtained before transplant. The receptors derive from a human donor who was the organ donor for an intestinal transplant.

The J gene is TRBJ2-2, the V gene TRBV19; TRBD1 matches at 7 bases. J lost 7 bases, V lost 3 bases, and 5 bases had no gene match. The CDR3 is 14 residues long. CDR1 is LNHDA, CDR2 SQIVND, per germline (reference sequence). This CDR3 reads CASSIQGELGELFF. CDR3 DNA sequence: TGTGCCAGTAGTATCCAGGGGGAACTCGGGGAGCTGTTTTTT.

This sequence joins TRBV4-1 and TRBJ2-7; TRBD2 matches 10 bases. Trimming took 0 bases from V and 5 from J; bases not matched to a gene: 13. CDR1 is MGHRA, CDR2 YSYEKL, per germline. This CDR3 is 18 amino acids long. CDR3 loop: CASSQDPNEAGGRNEQYF. CDR3 in DNA: TGCGCCAGCAGCCAAGATCCCAACGAAGCGGGGGGGCGGAACGAGCAGTACTTC.

The chain uses TRBV5-4 and TRBJ1-1, with 10 bases lining up with TRBD1. The ends lost 3 bases at V and 3 bases at J; junction bases unmatched: 5. Germline CDR1 and CDR2: SGHNT and YYREEE (reference sequence). The CDR3 runs to 15 residues. CDR3 DNA sequence: TGTGCCAGCAGCTGGGGGGACAGGGGTTACACTGAAGCTTTCTTT. This sequence encodes CASSWGDRGYTEAFF.

The chain employs TRBV28 and TRBJ1-2; D unclear. V lost 2 bases to trimming and J lost 9 bases, with 10 bases between them. The CDR3 has 12 amino acids. Germline V gives CDR1 MDHEN, CDR2 SYDVKM. The CDR3 here is CASSLRRHSYTF. The CDR3 region has the DNA TGTGCCAGCAGTTTAAGGAGACACAGCTACACCTTC.

This clone occurred once. This chain links TRBV11-2 with TRBJ2-1, with D unclear. Germline V lookup: CDR1 SGHAT, CDR2 FQNNGV. The CDR3 is made up of 13 amino acids. Trimming removed 7 bases from V and 10 bases from J, with 17 bases in between. The CDR3 bases are TGTGCCAGCACCGCGGATCCCTTCGCCGAGCAGTTCTTC. As protein: CASTADPFAEQFF.

This clone was counted only a few times. The genes are TRBV7-9 and TRBJ1-1; D possibly corresponds to TRBD1 (5 bases). Germline-derived CDR1 and CDR2 are SEHNR and FQNEAQ (reference sequence). Trimming took off 4 bases at V and 4 bases at J, with 13 bases between the two ends. This CDR3 is built from 14 residues. CDR3 sequence: CASSSDIRSTEAFF. The CDR3, as DNA: TGTGCCAGCAGCTCGGACATTCGGAGCACTGAAGCTTTCTTT.

The V and J genes are TRBV7-2 and TRBJ2-7, with 12 positions matching TRBD2. Germline CDR1 reads SGHTA; CDR2 reads FQGNSA. The CDR3 extends over 15 amino acids. After removal of 5 bases from V and 7 bases from J, the junction contained 9 bases not matched to a gene. The CDR3, as DNA: TGTGCCAGCAGCAGCCTAGCGGGGGGGCCTGATGAGCAGTACTTC. It translates to CASSSLAGGPDEQYF.

V and J are TRBV30 and TRBJ2-7; D is undetermined. Germline values: CDR1 GTSNPN, CDR2 SVGIG (reference sequence). V dropped 2 bases and J dropped 3 bases, with 2 bases sitting between them. The CDR3 covers 10 residues. This CDR3 is CAWSIYEQYF. CDR3 coding DNA: TGTGCCTGGAGTATCTACGAGCAGTACTTC.

This clone was recorded a few times. The chain uses TRBV6-1 and TRBJ1-4; tentative D call: TRBD1 (5 bases). The CDR3 loop spans 15 amino acids. CDR1 is MNHNS and CDR2 is SASEGT in the germline V gene. Trimming left V 4 bases short and J 3 bases short, with 12 bases between. For the CDR3, the DNA is TGTGCCAGCAGTGCCAACCCAGGGTCTAATGAAAAACTGTTTTTT. This sequence encodes CASSANPGSNEKLFF.

J is TRBJ1-3 and V is TRBV9, with D uncertain. There are 14 residues in the CDR3. Germline V gives CDR1 SGDLS, CDR2 YYNGEE. V was cut by 4 bases and J by 4 bases, with 12 bases left in between. Here the CDR3 reads CASSPFEVGNTIYF. The CDR3 nucleotides read TGTGCCAGCAGCCCCTTTGAAGTCGGAAACACCATATATTTT.

The chain couples TRBV5-1 to TRBJ2-3; 9 nucleotides match TRBD2. The V gene's germline CDR1 is SGHRS and CDR2 YFSETQ. The V segment lost 1 base and the J segment 3 bases; nucleotides outside the gene matches: 9. CDR3 length: 17 residues. The CDR3 protein is CASSLYGGGAVTDTQYF. The CDR3 DNA sequence: TGCGCCAGCAGCTTGTATGGCGGGGGGGCCGTAACAGATACGCAGTATTTT. The full variable domain, rest sourced from reference TRBV5-1 and TRBJ2-3, is KAGVTQTPRYLIKTRGQQVTLSCSPISGHRSVSWYQQTPGQGLQFLFEYFSETQRNKGNFPGRFSGRQFSNSRSEMNVSTLELGDSALYLCASSLYGGGAVTDTQYFGPGTRLTVL.

The rearrangement links TRBV5-1 to TRBJ2-7, with 8 bases identical to TRBD2. J gave up 4 bases and V 6 bases, and 6 bases lay outside the gene matches. The CDR3 is 13 amino acids. The germline gives CDR1 SGHRS, CDR2 YFSETQ. The CDR3 loop is CASTRGGSYEQYF. CDR3 coding DNA: TGCGCCAGCACCCGGGGGGGGAGTTACGAGCAGTACTTC.

This chain connects TRBV30 to TRBJ2-3; 16 nucleotides line up with TRBD2. The germline V gene has CDR1 GTSNPN and CDR2 SVGIG (reference sequence). The junction had 11 bases not matched to a gene; V was cut back by 8 bases and J by 6 bases. The CDR3 sequence is 16 residues long. The chain's CDR3 is CASDGTSGGAGDTQYF. In DNA, the CDR3 is TGTGCCAGCGACGGGACTAGCGGGGGGGCGGGTGATACGCAGTATTTT.